The 22 T cell receptor beta chains below all came from one sample that was sequenced in a study of cytomegalovirus exposure and HLA in healthy donors. PCR used 60 Vbeta primers and 13 Jbeta primers. Sequenced by immunoSEQ multiplex PCR; TCRdb stores in-frame clones only, minus some. This sample has about 130,000 clones; about 78% occur once, and the top ten carry approximately 2.9%. Input material: PBMCs. These receptors were collected from a human donor in good health.

This rearrangement joins TRBV30 to TRBJ1-5; the D gene is possibly TRBD1 (5 bases). Trimming stripped 3 bases from V and 5 bases from J, with 8 bases between. This CDR3 contains 12 residues. Germline assignment: CDR1 GTSNPN and CDR2 SVGIG (reference sequence). For the CDR3, the DNA is TGTGCCTGGAGGACAGAGGATCAGCCCCAGCATTTT. This sequence encodes CAWRTEDQPQHF.

Concerning this clone itself: At one boundary the junction diverges from the germline segment, which might be a read error. V usage is TRBV4-2 and J usage is TRBJ2-2, with TRBD2 matching 8 bases. The CDR3 consists of 16 residues. The germline gives CDR1 LGHNA, CDR2 YNFKEQ. The CDR3 sequence: CASSQGVSGNAGELFF. For the CDR3, the DNA is TGTGCCAGCAGCCAAGGGGTTAGCGGGAACGCCGGGGAGCTGTTTTTT.

The chain recombines TRBV5-6 with TRBJ2-5; 10 bases fit TRBD1. The J call is uncertain, as TRBJ2-7 better fits the DNA end. Looked up from germline, CDR1 is SGHDT and CDR2 is YYEEEE. The CDR3 has 16 amino acids. The CDR3 spells CASSFLGQGTTYEQYF. CDR3 DNA sequence: TGTGCCAGCAGCTTTTTGGGACAGGGGACAACCTACGAGCAGTACTTC.

This clone occurred a few times. This sequence joins TRBV5-1 and TRBJ2-5; 12 nucleotides line up with TRBD2. The CDR3 is 14 amino acids. Germline values: CDR1 SGHRS, CDR2 YFSETQ. V dropped 4 bases and J dropped 11; count of bases not matched to a gene: 9. CDR3 sequence (DNA): TGCGCCAGCAGCGGGGGACTAGCGGGCCATGAGCAGTACTTC. This gives the protein CASSGGLAGHEQYF.

The chain has TRBV11-2 and TRBJ2-3; maybe TRBD2 (5 bases). The germline V gene has CDR1 SGHAT and CDR2 FQNNGV. The CDR3 length is 16 residues. Trimming removed 0 bases at V and 6 bases at J, with 16 bases between. The CDR3 is CASSLEAAAGQDTQYF. Written as DNA, the CDR3 is TGTGCCAGCAGCTTAGAAGCGGCCGCCGGCCAGGATACGCAGTATTTT.

This clone was seen only once. The CDR3 is CAWSVKAGGYGTQYF. As DNA, the CDR3 is TGTGCCTGGAGTGTAAAAGCGGGGGGGTACGGGACCCAGTACTTC. The genes are TRBV30 and TRBJ2-5, with 10 bases matching TRBD2. Trimming cost V 0 bases and J 7 bases; bases outside gene matches: 8. Germline lookup yields CDR1 GTSNPN and CDR2 SVGIG (reference sequence). This CDR3 is built from 15 residues.

The chain carries TRBV2 and TRBJ2-5; the D is unclear. The J call is in doubt because the DNA end fits TRBJ2-7 better. Germline-derived CDR1 and CDR2 are SNHLY and FYNNEI. This CDR3 has 15 amino acids. The CDR3 region has the DNA TGTGCCAGCAGTGAACACGGTTTAAGCTCCTACGAGCAGTACTTC. Protein product: CASSEHGLSSYEQYF.

J is TRBJ1-2 and V is TRBV27, with a weak D call TRBD1 (6 bases). CDR3 length: 18 residues. CDR1 and CDR2 from the germline V gene are MNHEY and SMNVEV (reference sequence). Trimming took 5 bases from V and 2 from J, leaving 24 bases between them. CDR3 coding DNA: TGTGCCAGCAGTCCGTCACGGTCCAGGGGCTGGGGAAACTATGGCTACACCTTC. The encoded protein is CASSPSRSRGWGNYGYTF.

This clone was observed a single time. J is TRBJ1-1 and V is TRBV6-5, with TRBD1 identical over 8 bases. Germline V CDR1 and CDR2: MNHEY, SVGAGI. This CDR3 has 12 amino acids. The V segment lost 5 bases and the J segment 10 bases; nucleotides outside the gene matches: 6. The DNA of the CDR3 is TGTGCCAGCAGTGTAACAGGGGGTCGAGCTTTCTTT. This translates into CASSVTGGRAFF.

The V gene is TRBV9, the J gene TRBJ1-2; maybe TRBD1 (6 bases). The V and J ends lost 6 bases and 0 bases respectively, with 15 bases between them. Germline V lookup: CDR1 SGDLS, CDR2 YYNGEE. This CDR3 contains 15 residues. The CDR3 here is CASTRSRDTNYGYTF. The CDR3 DNA reads as TGTGCCAGCACCCGCTCCCGGGACACTAACTATGGCTACACCTTC. Supplemented by reference TRBV9 and TRBJ1-2, the full variable domain reads DSGVTQTPKHLITATGQRVTLRCSPRSGDLSVYWYQQSLDQGLQFLIQYYNGEERAKGNILERFSAQQFPDLHSELNLSSLELGDSALYFCASTRSRDTNYGYTFGSGTRLTVV.

This clone appeared once. The gene calls are TRBV5-4 and TRBJ1-1; D may be TRBD1 (5 bases). The CDR3 length is 16 residues. The V gene's germline CDR1 is SGHNT and CDR2 YYREEE (reference sequence). Trimming removed 3 bases from V and 1 base from J, with 16 bases in between. CDR3 in DNA: TGTGCCAGCAGCTGGACCCCAGGAGGGACGAACACTGAAGCTTTCTTT. It specifies CASSWTPGGTNTEAFF. The entire variable domain, with the rest obtained from reference TRBV5-4 and TRBJ1-1, is as follows: ETGVTQSPTHLIKTRGQQVTLRCSSQSGHNTVSWYQQALGQGPQFIFQYYREEENGRGNFPPRFSGLQFPNYSSELNVNALELDDSALYLCASSWTPGGTNTEAFFGQGTRLTVV.

This clone came up once. V gene TRBV11-2 combines with J gene TRBJ2-7, with D perhaps TRBD2 (6 bases). The CDR3 contains 14 residues. V was pared by 3 bases and J by 1 base, with 10 bases between. Germline CDR1 reads SGHAT; CDR2 reads FQNNGV. This CDR3 is CASSLREGSYEQYF. DNA of the CDR3: TGTGCCAGCAGCTTGCGGGAAGGGTCCTACGAGCAGTACTTC.

In this sample, this clone turned up a few times. The chain is built from TRBV27 and TRBJ1-1; D might be TRBD1 (6 bases). Germline V CDR1 and CDR2: MNHEY, SMNVEV (reference sequence). Trimming pared 0 bases from V and 0 bases from J, leaving 11 bases between. The CDR3 totals 16 residues. The CDR3 sequence is CASSLSDRLMNTEAFF. CDR3 DNA: TGTGCCAGCAGTTTATCGGACAGATTGATGAACACTGAAGCTTTCTTT.

This clone occurred a few times. This chain links TRBV27 with TRBJ1-5; D not resolved. Germline loops: CDR1 MNHEY, CDR2 SMNVEV (reference sequence). V was trimmed by 8 bases and J by 5 bases, leaving 4 bases between them. CDR3 length equals 10 residues. In DNA form, the CDR3 reads TGTGCCAGCGGCCATCAGCCCCAGCATTTT. Translating gives CASGHQPQHF.

A note on this clone: The junction does not match germline at one end; this may be a read error. The rearrangement links TRBV7-9 to TRBJ2-7; TRBD2 matches 13 bases. Germline CDR1 is SEHNR and CDR2 is FQNEAQ (reference sequence). The CDR3 loop spans 16 amino acids. The CDR3 region has the DNA TGTTCCAGCAGCTTAAGGACTAGCGGGAGCTCCAACGAGCAGTACTTC. This sequence encodes CSSSLRTSGSSNEQYF.

The rearrangement links TRBV4-2 to TRBJ1-2; TRBD1 might be the D (5 bases). Germline-derived CDR1 and CDR2 are LGHNA and YNFKEQ. The CDR3 is made up of 14 amino acids. V was trimmed by 0 bases and J by 5 bases, leaving 10 bases between them. Here the CDR3 DNA reads TGTGCCAGCAGCCAAGATGACAGCCTATATGGCTACACCTTC. Protein: CASSQDDSLYGYTF.

This sequence joins TRBV21-1 and TRBJ1-5; whether TRBD1, the table's D call, matches the DNA was not checked. TRBV21-1 is noted as a pseudogene. The CDR3 consists of 18 residues. CDR3: CASSRRTGGVYSNQPQHF. The CDR3 DNA reads TGTGCCAGCAGCCGACGGACAGGGGGGGTTTATAGCAATCAGCCCCAGCATTTT.

The V and J genes are TRBV27 and TRBJ2-7; 8 positions match TRBD1. After removal of 8 bases from V and 7 bases from J, the junction contained 7 bases not matched to a gene. Germline assignment: CDR1 MNHEY and CDR2 SMNVEV (reference sequence). CDR3 size: 12 residues. The CDR3 DNA is TGTGCCAGCGGACGGACAGGGATTGAGCAGTACTTC. Amino acid sequence: CASGRTGIEQYF.

The V and J genes are TRBV28 and TRBJ2-1; D gene uncertain. Per germline, CDR1 MDHEN and CDR2 SYDVKM. This CDR3 has 16 residues. V lost 5 bases and J 2 bases, leaving 16 bases between the germline ends. The CDR3 region has the DNA TGTGCCAGCAGTCCCCCTCTCCGCGCTGCCTACAATGAGCAGTTCTTC. Translating it yields CASSPPLRAAYNEQFF.

This chain connects TRBV7-9 to TRBJ1-6; 7 positions match TRBD1. V was pared by 5 bases and J by 7 bases, with 8 bases of the junction left unmatched. The CDR3 contains 15 residues. Germline CDR1 and CDR2: SEHNR and FQNEAQ (reference sequence). The CDR3 DNA reads as TGTGCCAGCAGCGCCCGACAGGGCAACAATTCACCCCTCCACTTT. It encodes CASSARQGNNSPLHF. Complete variable domain (other parts from reference TRBV7-9 and TRBJ1-6): DTGVSQNPRHKITKRGQNVTFRCDPISEHNRLYWYRQTLGQGPEFLTYFQNEAQLEKSRLLSDRFSAERPKGSFSTLEIQRTEQGDSAMYLCASSARQGNNSPLHFGNGTRLTVT.

This clone has a handful of counts. The J gene is TRBJ2-5, the V gene TRBV15, with D unclear. The CDR3 has 13 amino acids. CDR1 is LNHNV, CDR2 YYDKDF, per germline (reference sequence). V was pared by 0 bases and J by 0 bases, with 2 bases between. The CDR3: CATSRDYQETQYF. CDR3 in DNA: TGTGCCACCAGCAGAGACTACCAAGAGACCCAGTACTTC.

This chain joins TRBV4-3 and TRBJ2-2; 7 bases are shared with TRBD2. Trimming at V came to 0 bases and at J to 6 bases, leaving 22 bases not matched to a gene. Germline CDR1 LGHNA, CDR2 YSLEER. This CDR3 comprises 21 residues. The CDR3 protein is CASSQDLPGWLADSLAGELFF. CDR3 nucleotides: TGCGCCAGCAGCCAAGATCTGCCGGGCTGGCTAGCGGATTCCTTGGCCGGGGAGCTGTTTTTT.